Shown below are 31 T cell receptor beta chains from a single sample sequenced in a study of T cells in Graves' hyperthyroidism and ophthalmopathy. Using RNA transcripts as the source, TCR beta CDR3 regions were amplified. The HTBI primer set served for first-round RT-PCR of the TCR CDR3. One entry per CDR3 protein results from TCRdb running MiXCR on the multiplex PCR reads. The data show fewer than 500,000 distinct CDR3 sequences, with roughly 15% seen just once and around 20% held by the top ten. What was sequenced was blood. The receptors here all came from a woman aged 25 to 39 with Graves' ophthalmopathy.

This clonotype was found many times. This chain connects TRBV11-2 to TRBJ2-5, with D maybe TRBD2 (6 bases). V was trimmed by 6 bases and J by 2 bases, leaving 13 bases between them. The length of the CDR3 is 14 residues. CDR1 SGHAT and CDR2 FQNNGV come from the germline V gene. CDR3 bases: TGTGCCAGCAGACCCGGGGGATCTCAAGAGACCCAGTACTTC. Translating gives CASRPGGSQETQYF.

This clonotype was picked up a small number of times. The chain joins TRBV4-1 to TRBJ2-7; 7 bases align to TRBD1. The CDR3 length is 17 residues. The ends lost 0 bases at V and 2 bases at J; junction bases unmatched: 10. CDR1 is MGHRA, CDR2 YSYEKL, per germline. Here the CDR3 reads CASSQELRDRVTYEQYF. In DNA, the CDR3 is TGCGCCAGCAGCCAAGAGCTTCGAGACAGGGTTACCTACGAGCAGTACTTC.

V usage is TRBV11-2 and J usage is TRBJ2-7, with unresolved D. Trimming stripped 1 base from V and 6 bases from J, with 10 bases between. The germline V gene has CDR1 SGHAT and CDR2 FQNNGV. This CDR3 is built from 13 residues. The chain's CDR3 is CASSLGGGSEQYF. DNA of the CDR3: TGTGCCAGCAGCTTAGGTGGCGGATCCGAGCAGTACTTC.

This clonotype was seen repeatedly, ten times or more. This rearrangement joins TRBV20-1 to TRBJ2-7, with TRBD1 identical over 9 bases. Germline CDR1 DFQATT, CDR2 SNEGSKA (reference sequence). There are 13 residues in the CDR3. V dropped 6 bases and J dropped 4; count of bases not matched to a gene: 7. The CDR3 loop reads CSALGQGSYEQYF. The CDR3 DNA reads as TGCAGTGCCCTGGGACAGGGATCGTACGAGCAGTACTTC.

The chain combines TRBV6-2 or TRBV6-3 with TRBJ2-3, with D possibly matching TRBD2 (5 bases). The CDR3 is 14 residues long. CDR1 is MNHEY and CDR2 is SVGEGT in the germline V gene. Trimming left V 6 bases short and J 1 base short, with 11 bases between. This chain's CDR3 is CASRRGLGTDTQYF. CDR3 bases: TGTGCCAGCAGACGGGGATTGGGCACAGATACGCAGTATTTT.

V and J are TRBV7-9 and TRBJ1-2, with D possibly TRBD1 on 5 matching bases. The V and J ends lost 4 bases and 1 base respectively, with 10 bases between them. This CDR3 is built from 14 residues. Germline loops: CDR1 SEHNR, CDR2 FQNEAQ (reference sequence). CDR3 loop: CASSSEQVNYGYTF. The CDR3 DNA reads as TGTGCCAGCAGCTCAGAACAGGTTAACTATGGCTACACCTTC.

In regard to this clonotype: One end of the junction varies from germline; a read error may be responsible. DNA of the CDR3: TGTGCCAGTCTAAACCAGGGAGATAGCAATCAGCCCCGGCATTTT. Encoded protein: CASLNQGDSNQPRHF. The chain has TRBV28 and TRBJ1-5, with a weak D call TRBD1 (5 bases). There are 15 residues in the CDR3. CDR1 and CDR2 (germline): MDHEN, SYDVKM.

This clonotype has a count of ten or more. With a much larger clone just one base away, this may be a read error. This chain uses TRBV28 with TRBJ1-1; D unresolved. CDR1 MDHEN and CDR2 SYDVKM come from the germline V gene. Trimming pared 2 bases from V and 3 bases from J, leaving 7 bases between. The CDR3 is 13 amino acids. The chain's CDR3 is CASSLQAYTEAFF. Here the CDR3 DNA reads TGTGCCAGCAGTTTACAGGCTTACACTGAAGCTTTCTTT. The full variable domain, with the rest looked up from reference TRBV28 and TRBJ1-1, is DVKVTQSSRYLVKRTGEKVFLECVQDMDHENMFWYRQDPGLGLRLIYFSYDVKMKEKGDIPEGYSVSREKKERFSLILESASTNQTSMYLCASSLQAYTEAFFGQGTRLTVV.

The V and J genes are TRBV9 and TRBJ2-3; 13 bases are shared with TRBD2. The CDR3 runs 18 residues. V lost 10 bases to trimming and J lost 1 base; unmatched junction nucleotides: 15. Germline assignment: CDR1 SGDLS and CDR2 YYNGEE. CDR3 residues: CASGPPPGLAGGTDTQYF. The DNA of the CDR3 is TGTGCCTCCGGGCCCCCCCCCGGACTAGCGGGGGGCACAGATACGCAGTATTTT.

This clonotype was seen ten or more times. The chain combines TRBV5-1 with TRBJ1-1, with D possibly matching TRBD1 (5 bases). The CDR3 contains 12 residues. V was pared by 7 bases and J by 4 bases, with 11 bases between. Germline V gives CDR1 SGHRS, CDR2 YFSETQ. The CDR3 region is CASGGRGTEAFF. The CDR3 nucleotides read TGCGCCAGCGGCGGTAGGGGCACTGAAGCTTTCTTT.

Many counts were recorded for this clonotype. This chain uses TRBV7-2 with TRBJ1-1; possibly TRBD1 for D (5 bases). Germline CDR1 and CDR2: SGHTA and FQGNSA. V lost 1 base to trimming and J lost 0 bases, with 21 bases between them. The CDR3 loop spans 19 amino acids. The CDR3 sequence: CASSLVRARASSLNTEAFF. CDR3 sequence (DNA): TGTGCCAGCAGCTTAGTCAGGGCGCGCGCATCCTCCCTGAACACTGAAGCTTTCTTT. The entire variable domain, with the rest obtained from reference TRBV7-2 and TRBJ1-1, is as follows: GAGVSQSPSNKVTEKGKDVELRCDPISGHTALYWYRQSLGQGLEFLIYFQGNSAPDKSGLPSDRFSAERTGGSVSTLTIQRTQQEDSAVYLCASSLVRARASSLNTEAFFGQGTRLTVV.

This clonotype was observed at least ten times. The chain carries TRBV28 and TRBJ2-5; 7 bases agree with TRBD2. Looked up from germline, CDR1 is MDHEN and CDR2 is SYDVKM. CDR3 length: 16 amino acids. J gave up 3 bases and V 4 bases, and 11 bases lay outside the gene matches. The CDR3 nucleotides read TGTGCCAGCAGTTACCCCTTTGCGGGGGTGAAAGAGACCCAGTACTTC. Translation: CASSYPFAGVKETQYF.

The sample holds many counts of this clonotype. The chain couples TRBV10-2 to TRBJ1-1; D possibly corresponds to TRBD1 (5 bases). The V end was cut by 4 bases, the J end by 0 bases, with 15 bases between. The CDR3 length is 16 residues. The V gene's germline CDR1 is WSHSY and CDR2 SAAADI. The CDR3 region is CASSGRGQSMNTEAFF. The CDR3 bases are TGCGCCAGCAGTGGGAGGGGCCAGTCTATGAACACTGAAGCTTTCTTT.

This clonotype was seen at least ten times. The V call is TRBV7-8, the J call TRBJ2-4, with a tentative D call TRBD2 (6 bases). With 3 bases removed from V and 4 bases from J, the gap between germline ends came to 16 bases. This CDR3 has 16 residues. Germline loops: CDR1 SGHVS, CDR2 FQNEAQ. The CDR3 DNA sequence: TGTGCCAGCAGCTTTGCGATGGCGGGGTTGAAAAACATTCAGTACTTC. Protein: CASSFAMAGLKNIQYF.

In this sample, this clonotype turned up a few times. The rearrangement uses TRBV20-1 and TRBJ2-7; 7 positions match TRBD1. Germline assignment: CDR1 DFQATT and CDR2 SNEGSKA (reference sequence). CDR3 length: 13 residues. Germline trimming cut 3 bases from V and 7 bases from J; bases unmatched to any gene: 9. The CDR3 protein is CSASREGAGEQYF. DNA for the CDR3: TGCAGTGCTAGTAGAGAGGGGGCAGGGGAGCAGTACTTC.

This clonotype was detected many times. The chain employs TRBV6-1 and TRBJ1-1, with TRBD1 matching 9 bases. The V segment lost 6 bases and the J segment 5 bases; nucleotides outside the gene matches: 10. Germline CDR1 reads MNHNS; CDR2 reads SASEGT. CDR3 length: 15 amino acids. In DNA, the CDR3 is TGTGCCAGCAGACAAAACAGGGGGCTGGTGACTGAAGCTTTCTTT. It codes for CASRQNRGLVTEAFF.

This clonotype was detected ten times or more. Here the CDR3 reads CASSYGPVPYEQYF. The CDR3 nucleotides are TGTGCCAGCAGTTACGGTCCGGTTCCCTACGAGCAGTACTTC. This rearrangement joins TRBV6-1 to TRBJ2-7; D is unresolved. Per the germline V gene, CDR1 is MNHNS and CDR2 is SASEGT. The V and J ends lost 5 bases and 2 bases respectively, with 13 bases between them. This CDR3 is built from 14 residues.

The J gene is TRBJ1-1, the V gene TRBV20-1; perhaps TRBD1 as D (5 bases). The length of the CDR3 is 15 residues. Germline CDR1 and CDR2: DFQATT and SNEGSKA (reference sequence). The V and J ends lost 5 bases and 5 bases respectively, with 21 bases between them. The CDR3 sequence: CSAGEGTQGMTEAFF. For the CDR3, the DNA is TGCAGTGCTGGGGAGGGGACCCAGGGTATGACTGAAGCTTTCTTT.

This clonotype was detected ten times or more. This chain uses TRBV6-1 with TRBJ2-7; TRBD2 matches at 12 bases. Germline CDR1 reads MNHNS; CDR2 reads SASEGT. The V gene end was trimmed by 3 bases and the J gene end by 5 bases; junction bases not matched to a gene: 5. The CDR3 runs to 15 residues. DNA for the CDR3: TGTGCCAGCAGTGACCTAGCGGGGGGGCTTAACGAGCAGTACTTC. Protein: CASSDLAGGLNEQYF.

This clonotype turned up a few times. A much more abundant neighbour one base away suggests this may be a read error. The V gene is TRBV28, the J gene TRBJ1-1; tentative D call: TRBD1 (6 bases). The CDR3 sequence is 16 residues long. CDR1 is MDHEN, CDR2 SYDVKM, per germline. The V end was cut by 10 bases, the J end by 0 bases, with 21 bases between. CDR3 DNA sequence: TGTGCCAACAGGCCAATAGACAGGTTCTTGAACACTGAAGCTTTCTTT. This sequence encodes CANRPIDRFLNTEAFF.

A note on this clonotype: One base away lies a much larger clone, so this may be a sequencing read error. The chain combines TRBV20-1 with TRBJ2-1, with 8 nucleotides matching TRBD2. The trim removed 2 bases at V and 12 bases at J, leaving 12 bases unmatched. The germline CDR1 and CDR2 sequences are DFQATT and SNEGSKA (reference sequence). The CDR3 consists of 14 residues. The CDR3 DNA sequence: TGCAGTGCTAGATATACGCGGGGGGATCCGGGGCAGTTCTTC. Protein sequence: CSARYTRGDPGQFF.

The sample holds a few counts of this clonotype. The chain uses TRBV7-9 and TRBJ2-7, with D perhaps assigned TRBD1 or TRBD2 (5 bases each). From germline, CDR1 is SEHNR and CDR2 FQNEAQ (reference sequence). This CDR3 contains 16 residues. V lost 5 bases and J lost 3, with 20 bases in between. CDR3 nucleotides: TGTGCCAGCAGCCCATCGGGTGGGGGAAAAAACTACGAGCAGTACTTC. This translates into CASSPSGGGKNYEQYF.

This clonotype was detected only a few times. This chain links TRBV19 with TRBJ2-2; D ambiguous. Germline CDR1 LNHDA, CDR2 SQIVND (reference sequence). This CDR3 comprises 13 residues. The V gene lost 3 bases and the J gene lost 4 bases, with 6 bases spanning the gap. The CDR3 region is CASSMPPTGELFF. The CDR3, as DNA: TGTGCCAGTAGTATGCCCCCCACCGGGGAGCTGTTTTTT.

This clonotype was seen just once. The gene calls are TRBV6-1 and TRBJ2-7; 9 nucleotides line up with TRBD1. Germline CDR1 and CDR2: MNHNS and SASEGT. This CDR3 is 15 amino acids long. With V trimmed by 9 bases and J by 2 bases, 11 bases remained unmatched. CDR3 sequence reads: CARNDGTGLTYEQYF. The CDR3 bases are TGTGCCAGAAATGACGGGACAGGGCTTACCTACGAGCAGTACTTC.

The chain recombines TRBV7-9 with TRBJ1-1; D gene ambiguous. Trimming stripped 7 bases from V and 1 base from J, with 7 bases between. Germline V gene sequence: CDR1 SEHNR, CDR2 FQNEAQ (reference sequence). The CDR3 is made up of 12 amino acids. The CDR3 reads CASMRRNTEAFF. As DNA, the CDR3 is TGTGCCAGCATGAGGCGGAACACTGAAGCTTTCTTT.

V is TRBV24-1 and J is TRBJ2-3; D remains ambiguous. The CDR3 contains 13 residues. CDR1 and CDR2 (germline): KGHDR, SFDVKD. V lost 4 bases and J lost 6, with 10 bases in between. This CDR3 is CATSELVGDTQYF. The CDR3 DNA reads TGTGCCACCAGTGAACTCGTTGGGGATACGCAGTATTTT.

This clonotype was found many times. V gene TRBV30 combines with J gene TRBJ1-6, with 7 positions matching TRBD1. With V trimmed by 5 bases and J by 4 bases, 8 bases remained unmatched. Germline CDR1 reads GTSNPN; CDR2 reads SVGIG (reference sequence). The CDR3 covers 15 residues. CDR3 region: CAWGRGTRYNSPLHF. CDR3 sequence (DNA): TGTGCCTGGGGCAGGGGGACCCGATATAATTCACCCCTCCACTTT.

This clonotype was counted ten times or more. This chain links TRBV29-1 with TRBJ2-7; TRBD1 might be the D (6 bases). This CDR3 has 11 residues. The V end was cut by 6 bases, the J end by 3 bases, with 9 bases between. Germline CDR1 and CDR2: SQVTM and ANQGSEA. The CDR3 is CSVGQIYEQYF. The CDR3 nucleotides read TGCAGCGTCGGACAGATCTACGAGCAGTACTTC.

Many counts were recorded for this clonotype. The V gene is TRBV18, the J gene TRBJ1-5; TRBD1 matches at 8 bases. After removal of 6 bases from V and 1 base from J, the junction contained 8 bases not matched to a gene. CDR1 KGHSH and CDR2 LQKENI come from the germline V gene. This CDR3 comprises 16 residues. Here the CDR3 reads CASSLRTGPSNQPQHF. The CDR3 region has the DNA TGTGCCAGCTCCCTCAGGACAGGGCCGAGCAATCAGCCCCAGCATTTT. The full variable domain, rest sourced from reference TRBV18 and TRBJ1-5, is NAGVMQNPRHLVRRRGQEARLRCSPMKGHSHVYWYRQLPEEGLKFMVYLQKENIIDESGMPKERFSAEFPKEGPSILRIQQVVRGDSAAYFCASSLRTGPSNQPQHFGDGTRLSIL.

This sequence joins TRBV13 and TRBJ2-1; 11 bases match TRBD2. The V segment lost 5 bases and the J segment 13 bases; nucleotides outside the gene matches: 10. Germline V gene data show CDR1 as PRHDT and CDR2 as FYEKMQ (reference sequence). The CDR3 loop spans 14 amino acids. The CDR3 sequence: CASSPPQGLAEQFF. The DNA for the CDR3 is TGTGCCAGCAGCCCCCCCCAGGGACTAGCGGAACAGTTCTTC.

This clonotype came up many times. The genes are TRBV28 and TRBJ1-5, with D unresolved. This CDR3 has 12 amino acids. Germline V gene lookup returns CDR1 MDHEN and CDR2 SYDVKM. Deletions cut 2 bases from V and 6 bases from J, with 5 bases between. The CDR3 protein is CASSLKGQPQHF. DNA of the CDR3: TGTGCCAGCAGTTTAAAGGGTCAGCCCCAGCATTTT.